The 28 T cell receptor beta chains below were found in one sample sequenced in a study of T cell repertoires in aging, cancer and after chemotherapy. Peripheral blood genomic DNA, not sorted cells or RNA, was the template. TRB rearrangements spanning V, D and J were amplified using mixed TRB-A/B primers. In TCRdb, the multiplex PCR reads were re-called with MiXCR into one record per CDR3 protein. The table has roughly 1,100 distinct CDR3 sequences, about 22% seen once; the top ten hold approximately 22%. The material sequenced was blood. The receptor set was obtained from a human donor with a blood cancer.

This clonotype appeared a single time. A much larger clone sits a single nucleotide away, making a read error possible. The chain combines TRBV27 with TRBJ1-6, with TRBD1 as a possible D gene (5 bases). V dropped 3 bases and J dropped 5 bases, with 5 bases sitting between them. Germline V gene data show CDR1 as MNHEY and CDR2 as SMNVEV (reference sequence). The CDR3 contains 13 residues. This chain's CDR3 is CASSLGHNSPLHF. The CDR3 bases are TGTGCCAGCAGTTTGGGGCATAATTCACCCCTCCACTTT.

This clonotype qualifies as large. The J gene is TRBJ2-5, the V gene TRBV19; 11 bases are shared with TRBD2. V was pared by 6 bases and J by 5 bases, with 8 bases of the junction left unmatched. The CDR3 contains 15 residues. From germline, CDR1 is LNHDA and CDR2 SQIVND (reference sequence). The CDR3 sequence is CASRTGRLAGETQYF. The CDR3 nucleotides read TGTGCCAGTAGAACGGGCCGACTAGCGGGGGAGACCCAGTACTTC.

This clonotype occurred a few times. The junction departs from germline at one end; a sequencing error may be responsible. V and J are TRBV2 and TRBJ1-5, with D unresolved. The CDR3 extends over 13 amino acids. Germline CDR1 reads SNHLY; CDR2 reads FYNNEI. The CDR3 sequence: CASSGGATQSQHF. The CDR3 DNA reads TGTGCCAGCAGTGGAGGTGCTACTCAGTCCCAGCATTTT.

This chain links TRBV6-5 with TRBJ2-3; maybe TRBD2 (7 bases). V was cut by 7 bases and J by 3 bases, with 14 bases left in between. CDR3 size: 14 residues. The germline V gene has CDR1 MNHEY and CDR2 SVGAGI. CDR3 protein: CASIGGGHTDTQYF. DNA of the CDR3: TGTGCCAGCATTGGGGGGGGGCATACAGATACGCAGTATTTT.

The chain recombines TRBV11-3 with TRBJ2-3; TRBD1 might be the D (5 bases). Germline V gives CDR1 SGHNT, CDR2 YENEEA. CDR3 length equals 19 residues. V lost 6 bases to trimming and J lost 6 bases, with 31 bases between them. As DNA, the CDR3 is TGTGCCAGCAGGGCATCCGACCCAGGACACAGAACGGCGGACGATACGCAGTATTTT. It translates to CASRASDPGHRTADDTQYF.

This clonotype is medium-sized (0.01 to 0.1%) by share. This chain joins TRBV18 and TRBJ2-2; unclear D gene. The germline CDR1 and CDR2 sequences are KGHSH and LQKENI. The CDR3 totals 14 residues. The germline V and J ends were trimmed by 6 bases and 5 bases, with 13 bases remaining between them. CDR3 DNA sequence: TGTGCCAGCTCCCCCTCGGTTGGAACCGGGGAGCTGTTTTTT. Its translation: CASSPSVGTGELFF.

In its sample, this clonotype ranks as large (0.1 to 1%). The chain recombines TRBV30 with TRBJ1-2; possible D gene TRBD1, 6 bases. Germline lookup yields CDR1 GTSNPN and CDR2 SVGIG (reference sequence). The CDR3 runs 12 residues. Trimming stripped 8 bases from V and 4 bases from J, with 14 bases between. CDR3 protein: CALQGGGYGYTF. CDR3 DNA sequence: TGTGCCCTACAAGGGGGGGGCTATGGCTACACCTTC.

By proportion, this clonotype is large. The J gene is TRBJ1-1, the V gene TRBV30; D is ambiguous. This CDR3 has 12 residues. Per the germline V gene, CDR1 is GTSNPN and CDR2 is SVGIG (reference sequence). Trimming shortened V by 0 bases and J by 9 bases, and 11 bases separated the two germline ends. The CDR3 is CAWSVTASQAFF. DNA for the CDR3: TGTGCCTGGAGTGTAACGGCCAGCCAAGCTTTCTTT.

This clonotype came up a few times. The chain joins TRBV5-1 to TRBJ1-3; no clear D gene. V was trimmed by 5 bases and J by 4 bases, leaving 10 bases between them. Per germline, CDR1 SGHRS and CDR2 YFSETQ. This CDR3 is built from 13 residues. The CDR3: CASSPTLGNTIYF. The CDR3 bases are TGCGCCAGCAGTCCGACCTTGGGAAACACCATATATTTT.

This clonotype occurred a few times. The junction and the germline gene differ at one end; a read error may be behind it. V is TRBV5-5 and J is TRBJ2-5, with 8 bases fitting TRBD1. The CDR3 extends over 15 amino acids. Looked up from germline, CDR1 is SGHKS and CDR2 is YYEKEE (reference sequence). CDR3 in DNA: TGCGCCAGCAGCTTCGGCAGGGGGCGTGTGGAGACCCAGTACTTC. It is translated as CASSFGRGRVETQYF.

By frequency in the sample, this clonotype is medium-sized. The chain recombines TRBV6-2 or TRBV6-3 with TRBJ2-1, with D unclear. The length of the CDR3 is 11 residues. Germline V CDR1 and CDR2: MNHEY, SVGEGT. The V gene lost 7 bases and the J gene lost 8 bases, with 9 bases spanning the gap. CDR3 DNA sequence: TGTGCCAGCACCCTCTTCGATGAGCAGTTCTTC. Its protein product is CASTLFDEQFF.

In its sample, this clonotype ranks as large. The gene calls are TRBV12-3 or TRBV12-4 and TRBJ2-1, with 10 bases identical to TRBD1. J was trimmed by 9 bases and V by 4 bases; bases with no gene match: 6. The CDR3 runs 14 residues. This CDR3 reads CASSSGTGASEQFF. The DNA for the CDR3 is TGTGCCAGCAGTTCCGGGACAGGGGCTTCTGAGCAGTTCTTC.

This clonotype is medium-sized. The rearrangement links TRBV18 to TRBJ1-2; D is unclear. Germline V gene data show CDR1 as KGHSH and CDR2 as LQKENI. The CDR3 runs to 13 residues. V was pared by 3 bases and J by 5 bases, with 10 bases between. CDR3 sequence reads: CASSPDAMYGYTF. DNA for the CDR3: TGTGCCAGCTCACCTGACGCCATGTATGGCTACACCTTC.

Relative to its sample, this clonotype is medium-sized. V is TRBV19 and J is TRBJ2-7; no clear D gene. This CDR3 contains 18 residues. Per germline, CDR1 LNHDA and CDR2 SQIVND (reference sequence). Trimming pared 5 bases from V and 5 bases from J, leaving 28 bases between. In nucleotides, the CDR3 is TGTGCCAGTAGTCTAAGCCTGGTCGGACGTGACTCCCCCCACGAGCAGTACTTC. Protein: CASSLSLVGRDSPHEQYF.

This clonotype is large (0.1 to 1%). The chain has TRBV10-3 and TRBJ2-3; no definite D call. Germline V CDR1 and CDR2: ENHRY, SYGVKD. The V gene lost 6 bases and the J gene lost 2 bases, with 9 bases spanning the gap. CDR3 length: 13 residues. The chain's CDR3 is CAIRTRPTDTQYF. In DNA form, the CDR3 reads TGTGCCATCAGGACCAGACCCACAGATACGCAGTATTTT.

V gene TRBV4-3 combines with J gene TRBJ2-5; 9 bases agree with TRBD2. J was trimmed by 3 bases and V by 1 base; bases with no gene match: 9. The CDR3 is 17 amino acids. Germline V lookup: CDR1 LGHNA, CDR2 YSLEER. Written as DNA, the CDR3 is TGCGCCAGCAGCCAAGTCCCTGGCGGGAGGGTGGAAGAGACCCAGTACTTC. Residues: CASSQVPGGRVEETQYF.

This clonotype is medium-sized (0.01 to 0.1%) within its sample. This chain links TRBV5-4 with TRBJ2-3, with 12 bases fitting TRBD2. Looked up from germline, CDR1 is SGHNT and CDR2 is YYREEE (reference sequence). With 4 bases clipped from V and 4 bases from J, the junction kept 10 bases outside the gene matches. The length of the CDR3 is 17 residues. This CDR3 is CASSRPLAGGLADTQYF. CDR3 coding DNA: TGTGCCAGCAGCCGCCCACTAGCGGGAGGACTAGCAGATACGCAGTATTTT.

Relative to its sample, this clonotype is large. V and J are TRBV30 and TRBJ2-1; D uncertain. The CDR3 spans 12 residues. The germline V and J ends were trimmed by 4 bases and 7 bases, with 11 bases remaining between them. Germline V gene sequence: CDR1 GTSNPN, CDR2 SVGIG (reference sequence). DNA for the CDR3: TGTGCCTGGACGCCCGTGAGGAATGAGCAGTTCTTC. Translation: CAWTPVRNEQFF.

The chain combines TRBV20-1 with TRBJ2-1; either TRBD1 or TRBD2 may fit D (5 bases each). V gave up 6 bases and J gave up 1 base, with 16 bases separating them. Germline CDR1 DFQATT, CDR2 SNEGSKA (reference sequence). The CDR3 length is 15 residues. CDR3 sequence reads: CSATIWGSSYNEQFF. Written as DNA, the CDR3 is TGCAGTGCCACTATTTGGGGGAGTTCCTACAATGAGCAGTTCTTC.

This clonotype is classed as large (0.1 to 1%). This chain uses TRBV29-1 with TRBJ2-1, with D perhaps matching TRBD1 or TRBD2 (6 bases each). Trimming took off 4 bases at V and 7 bases at J, with 14 bases between the two ends. The CDR3 is 13 residues long. Germline V gives CDR1 SQVTM, CDR2 ANQGSEA. CDR3 in amino acids: CSVGGGHYNEQFF. The CDR3 DNA sequence: TGCAGCGTTGGAGGGGGGCATTATAATGAGCAGTTCTTC.

The chain employs TRBV2 and TRBJ1-2, with 8 bases fitting TRBD1. From germline, CDR1 is SNHLY and CDR2 FYNNEI. This CDR3 region has 13 residues. V lost 1 base to trimming and J lost 8 bases; unmatched junction nucleotides: 3. The CDR3 reads CASSEVAGGGYTF. CDR3 in DNA: TGTGCCAGCAGTGAAGTCGCAGGGGGCGGCTACACCTTC.

A word on this clonotype: A much larger clone sits a single nucleotide away, making a read error possible. This rearrangement joins TRBV12-3 or TRBV12-4 to TRBJ1-5; D unresolved. This CDR3 contains 14 residues. CDR3 amino acids: CASSLALISPPHHF. The CDR3 DNA reads as TGTGCCAGCAGTTTAGCGCTAATATCGCCGCCCCATCATTTT.

This clonotype is large (0.1 to 1%) within its sample. The chain is built from TRBV19 and TRBJ1-2, with D tentatively TRBD1 (6 bases). The CDR3 totals 12 residues. Looked up from germline, CDR1 is LNHDA and CDR2 is SQIVND (reference sequence). The germline V and J ends were trimmed by 8 bases and 8 bases, with 15 bases remaining between them. CDR3 region: CASFNRVDGYTF. The CDR3 DNA reads as TGTGCCAGTTTCAACAGGGTAGACGGCTACACCTTC.

J is TRBJ2-7 and V is TRBV7-9, with 8 bases matching TRBD1. The length of the CDR3 is 16 residues. Trimming cost V 1 base and J 3 bases; bases outside gene matches: 8. Germline CDR1 SEHNR, CDR2 FQNEAQ (reference sequence). CDR3 coding DNA: TGTGCCAGCAGCTTAGTAGTTGGACAGGGAAGCTACGAGCAGTACTTC. The encoded protein is CASSLVVGQGSYEQYF. The full variable domain, its missing parts supplied by reference TRBV7-9 and TRBJ2-7, is DTGVSQNPRHKITKRGQNVTFRCDPISEHNRLYWYRQTLGQGPEFLTYFQNEAQLEKSRLLSDRFSAERPKGSFSTLEIQRTEQGDSAMYLCASSLVVGQGSYEQYFGPGTRLTVT.

This clonotype appeared a few times. This chain joins TRBV7-9 and TRBJ2-7, with TRBD2 matching over 7 bases. Germline V gene sequence: CDR1 SEHNR, CDR2 FQNEAQ (reference sequence). The CDR3 runs to 15 residues. Trimming at V came to 5 bases and at J to 2 bases, leaving 9 bases not matched to a gene. CDR3 coding DNA: TGTGCCAGCAGCGATGGACTAGTTCATCCCTACGAGCAGTACTTC. Translating it yields CASSDGLVHPYEQYF.

This clonotype was counted only a few times. The rearrangement joins TRBV4-3 to TRBJ1-2, with D unresolved. V was clipped by 1 base and J by 5 bases, with 11 bases between them. The CDR3 extends over 14 amino acids. The germline V gene encodes CDR1 LGHNA and CDR2 YSLEER. The CDR3 bases are TGCGCCAGCAGCCAAGCCCCCGATGATTATGGCTACACCTTC. Its translation is CASSQAPDDYGYTF.

Within the sample, this clonotype is medium-sized. The chain employs TRBV15 and TRBJ1-5, with D hard to call. This CDR3 contains 13 residues. V was clipped by 1 base and J by 4 bases, with 5 bases between them. Looked up from germline, CDR1 is LNHNV and CDR2 is YYDKDF (reference sequence). CDR3 DNA: TGTGCCACCAGCAGAGGCCATAATCAGCCCCAGCATTTT. Its translation is CATSRGHNQPQHF.

Turning to this clonotype: A much larger clone lies one base from this, so it may be a read error. V is TRBV27 and J is TRBJ1-1; weak D call: TRBD1 (6 bases). The V gene lost 5 bases and the J gene lost 2 bases, with 9 bases spanning the gap. The CDR3 spans 13 residues. From germline, CDR1 is MNHEY and CDR2 SMNVEV (reference sequence). CDR3 coding DNA: TGTGCCAGCAGTCGCGGGACAAACACTGAAGCTTTCTTT. The encoded protein is CASSRGTNTEAFF.